The 13 T cell receptor beta chains reported below all come from one sample, sequenced in a study of identical twins. From the 5' RACE reads, TCRdb called clonotypes with MiXCR, one entry per CDR3 protein. The table records 1.5 million to 2 million distinct CDR3 sequences, about 32% of them present only once. The sample consisted of cord blood. These receptors all stem from a newborn girl in good health.

The chain recombines TRBV6-5 with TRBJ2-1, with TRBD1 matching 7 bases. V lost 5 bases and J lost 9; bases outside the gene matches: 7. The CDR3 is 13 amino acids. Germline V lookup: CDR1 MNHEY, CDR2 SVGAGI. Here the CDR3 DNA reads TGTGCCAGCAGTCCAACAGGGGTCCCTGAGCAGTTCTTC. Protein sequence: CASSPTGVPEQFF.

The chain recombines TRBV9 with TRBJ2-5; 9 nucleotides match TRBD2. V lost 0 bases, J lost 1 base, and 7 bases stayed unmatched. The germline gives CDR1 SGDLS, CDR2 YYNGEE. The CDR3 contains 17 residues. The CDR3 loop is CASSVGTSGPTQETQYF. The CDR3 DNA sequence: TGTGCCAGCAGCGTAGGTACTAGCGGGCCAACCCAAGAGACCCAGTACTTC.

This clonotype was seen a few times. The chain combines TRBV6-6 with TRBJ1-5; D gene uncertain. CDR1 MNHNY and CDR2 SVGAGI come from the germline V gene (reference sequence). This CDR3 is built from 15 residues. With 6 bases removed from V and 0 bases from J, the gap between germline ends came to 12 bases. The CDR3 sequence is CASSPGRNSNQPQHF. Here the CDR3 DNA reads TGTGCCAGCAGCCCTGGACGGAATAGCAATCAGCCCCAGCATTTT.

The chain joins TRBV7-9 to TRBJ2-7, with 9 nucleotides matching TRBD2. The V segment lost 1 base and the J segment 6 bases; nucleotides outside the gene matches: 10. Germline V lookup: CDR1 SEHNR, CDR2 FQNEAQ (reference sequence). The CDR3 is 16 residues long. The CDR3 here is CASSLVPPAGGAEQYF. Here the CDR3 DNA reads TGTGCCAGCAGCTTAGTACCCCCAGCGGGGGGAGCCGAGCAGTACTTC.

The chain has TRBV20-1 and TRBJ2-1; 11 nucleotides match TRBD2. The DNA end is more similar to TRBJ2-7, so the J call may be wrong. Germline CDR1 is DFQATT and CDR2 is SNEGSKA (reference sequence). The length of the CDR3 is 16 residues. CDR3 region: CSPRTSGSGPYNEQYF. The CDR3, as DNA: TGCAGCCCTCGTACTAGCGGGAGCGGGCCCTACAATGAGCAGTACTTC.

This clonotype was detected a few times. This chain connects TRBV24-1 to TRBJ2-1; possible D gene TRBD1, 6 bases. The germline V gene has CDR1 KGHDR and CDR2 SFDVKD. The CDR3 is 15 amino acids. V lost 9 bases, J lost 8 bases, and 22 bases lay in between. The CDR3 sequence is CATGKPGHRTDEQFF. CDR3 nucleotides: TGTGCCACCGGCAAACCGGGACACCGTACCGATGAGCAGTTCTTC.

The J gene is TRBJ1-5, the V gene TRBV27; 7 bases are a match to TRBD1. J gave up 11 bases and V 0 bases, and 10 bases lay outside the gene matches. The CDR3 is 15 amino acids. Per the germline V gene, CDR1 is MNHEY and CDR2 is SMNVEV (reference sequence). The CDR3 sequence is CASSLSGQYLSAQHF. In nucleotides, the CDR3 is TGTGCCAGCAGTTTATCGGGACAGTACCTTTCGGCCCAGCATTTT.

The chain employs TRBV20-1 and TRBJ1-2, with D possibly being TRBD1 (5 bases). This CDR3 region has 12 residues. V lost 1 base, J lost 8 bases, and 11 bases lay in between. Germline loops: CDR1 DFQATT, CDR2 SNEGSKA (reference sequence). The CDR3 DNA sequence: TGCAGTGCTAGAGTTGGGGGGATCGGCTACACCTTC. Its translation: CSARVGGIGYTF.

This clonotype was counted ten times or more. The V and J genes are TRBV9 and TRBJ1-2, with 9 bases aligning to TRBD1. The CDR3 extends over 14 amino acids. The junction had 6 bases not matched to a gene; V was cut back by 5 bases and J by 4 bases. Germline CDR1 is SGDLS and CDR2 is YYNGEE. CDR3 in amino acids: CASSATGGGYGYTF. CDR3 DNA sequence: TGTGCCAGCAGTGCTACAGGGGGCGGCTATGGCTACACCTTC.

This clonotype was counted a few times. V is TRBV2 and J is TRBJ1-5; no reliable D call. CDR3 length: 15 amino acids. Germline assignment: CDR1 SNHLY and CDR2 FYNNEI. Trimming left V 4 bases short and J 4 bases short, with 14 bases between. CDR3 region: CASSGGSNLNQPQHF. As DNA, the CDR3 is TGTGCCAGCAGTGGTGGGTCCAACTTAAATCAGCCCCAGCATTTT.

Concerning this clonotype itself: A single base separates this from a much larger clone, so it may be a read error. The chain joins TRBV10-3 to TRBJ2-5, with TRBD2 matching over 13 bases. V dropped 1 base and J dropped 11; count of bases not matched to a gene: 10. Germline V gene data show CDR1 as ENHRY and CDR2 as SYGVKD. CDR3 length: 16 amino acids. The DNA for the CDR3 is TGTGCCATCAGTGAGTGGACTAGCGGGAGCAGGCATGAGCAGTACTTC. Amino acids: CAISEWTSGSRHEQYF.

The rearrangement links TRBV24-1 to TRBJ2-2; a possible D gene is TRBD2 (6 bases). The CDR3 is 16 amino acids. The V end was cut by 0 bases, the J end by 4 bases, with 11 bases between. The germline gives CDR1 KGHDR, CDR2 SFDVKD. CDR3 sequence (DNA): TGTGCCACCAGTGATTTGCACTCGACTAGCACCGGGGAGCTGTTTTTT. This encodes CATSDLHSTSTGELFF.

CDR3 protein: CASRTVPSSGNTIYF. The CDR3 DNA sequence: TGCGCCAGCAGGACCGTCCCGAGCTCTGGAAACACCATATATTTT. This rearrangement joins TRBV5-1 to TRBJ1-3; no firm D call. The CDR3 loop spans 15 amino acids. CDR1 and CDR2 from the germline V gene are SGHRS and YFSETQ. V shed 5 bases and J shed 0 bases, with 12 bases lying between them.